This T cell receptor beta chain was sequenced during a study of blood T cell repertoires in COVID-19. Germline CDR1 and CDR2: SEHNR and FQNEAQ (reference sequence). V shed 1 base and J shed 5 bases, with 14 bases lying between them. The CDR3 runs to 15 residues. Only in-frame clones appear in the TCRdb table, and some are missing; sequencing was by immunoSEQ multiplex PCR. Of under 150,000 clones in the sample, 80% to 90% were seen once. V is TRBV7-9 and J is TRBJ1-2, with D unclear. The clonotype was recovered from a woman aged 60 to 75 with COVID-19, enrolled during active disease. The sequenced sample was peripheral blood. CDR3 region: CASSLGAGKTYGYTF. The CDR3, as DNA: TGTGCCAGCAGCTTAGGGGCAGGCAAAACGTATGGCTACACCTTC.